This entry lists 10 T cell receptor beta chains sequenced from one sample in a study of vaccination effects on CD4 cells after COVID-19. The data were produced by immunoSEQ multiplex PCR, yet TCRdb's version contains in-frame clones alone and is incomplete. The table includes 35,000 to 40,000 clones, more than 75% detected once. No antigen is known for these receptors. At the end of roughly ten days of culture, CD4+ T cells were isolated. The sequences come from CD4+ T cells from PBMCs cultured without peptide, collected before COVID-19 vaccination. The receptor source for this set is a human donor who received a COVID-19 vaccine.

This chain uses TRBV6-2 or TRBV6-3 with TRBJ2-7, with D perhaps TRBD1 (6 bases). V lost 5 bases to trimming and J lost 4 bases, with 12 bases between them. Germline values: CDR1 MNHEY, CDR2 SVGEGT. The CDR3 sequence is 13 residues long. The CDR3 is CASSRDNPYEQYV. The CDR3 region has the DNA TGTGCCAGCAGTCGGGACAACCCTTACGAGCAGTACGTC.

The rearrangement joins TRBV5-1 to TRBJ2-1; TRBD1 or TRBD2 may be the D gene (5 bases each). V was cut by 0 bases and J by 3 bases, with 10 bases left in between. CDR1 is SGHRS, CDR2 YFSETQ, per germline. The CDR3 spans 15 residues. The CDR3 region is CASSLAGPLYNEQFF. The CDR3 DNA reads TGCGCCAGCAGCTTGGCGGGGCCTCTCTACAATGAGCAGTTCTTC.

The rearrangement uses TRBV10-3 and TRBJ2-7; TRBD2 is a possible D gene (6 bases). The CDR3 has 13 residues. Germline CDR1 and CDR2: ENHRY and SYGVKD. Trimming took 11 bases from V and 5 from J, leaving 19 bases between them. The CDR3 DNA follows: TGTGCCCCAACGACGGGGGACGAGCACGAGCAGTACGTC. Protein: CAPTTGDEHEQYV.

This chain links TRBV30 with TRBJ2-5, with 14 bases that match TRBD2. After removal of 5 bases from V and 4 bases from J, the junction contained 9 bases not matched to a gene. This CDR3 is built from 16 residues. Germline V lookup: CDR1 GTSNPN, CDR2 SVGIG (reference sequence). The CDR3 DNA reads as TGTGCCTGGGGTGGGGGACTAGCGGGAGAGAGAGAGACCCAGTACTTC. This translates into CAWGGGLAGERETQYF.

This chain's CDR3 is CASSLAAGATNLNTEAFF. The CDR3, as DNA: TGCGCCAGCAGCTTGGCGGCAGGGGCCACTAATTTGAACACTGAAGCTTTCTTT. V and J are TRBV5-1 and TRBJ1-1; D is possibly TRBD1 (6 bases). Germline V gene data show CDR1 as SGHRS and CDR2 as YFSETQ. CDR3 length: 18 amino acids. Trimming cost V 0 bases and J 0 bases, with 18 bases left between them.

This clone has a handful of counts. The V and J genes are TRBV7-6 and TRBJ2-2; tentatively, D is TRBD1 (5 bases). The germline V and J ends were trimmed by 0 bases and 4 bases, with 9 bases remaining between them. The V gene's germline CDR1 is SGHVS and CDR2 FNYEAQ. The CDR3 is made up of 15 amino acids. CDR3 protein: CASSLAPTVTGELFF. CDR3 in DNA: TGTGCCAGCAGCTTAGCCCCGACAGTCACCGGGGAGCTGTTTTTT.

The chain is built from TRBV28 and TRBJ1-1; possible D gene TRBD1, 5 bases. Trimming took off 5 bases at V and 5 bases at J, with 12 bases between the two ends. CDR1 and CDR2 from the germline V gene are MDHEN and SYDVKM. CDR3 length equals 13 residues. The CDR3 DNA sequence: TGTGCCAGCAGTCAGGGTAAGGCGACTGAAGCTTTCTTT. Translating it yields CASSQGKATEAFF.

This chain connects TRBV14 to TRBJ2-2; tentative D call: TRBD2 (5 bases). Per the germline V gene, CDR1 is SGHDN and CDR2 is FVKESK. The CDR3 is 17 residues long. Trimming pared 2 bases from V and 2 bases from J, leaving 15 bases between. For the CDR3, the DNA is TGTGCCAGCAGCCAACCCCTATCGGGAATTAACACCGGGGAGCTGTTTTTT. Protein product: CASSQPLSGINTGELFF.

This clone was recorded a few times. The J gene is TRBJ1-6, the V gene TRBV2; 8 positions match TRBD1. The CDR3 consists of 17 residues. Germline loops: CDR1 SNHLY, CDR2 FYNNEI. The V segment lost 7 bases and the J segment 3 bases; nucleotides outside the gene matches: 11. The CDR3 loop reads CASKTRVGQGYNSPLHF. DNA for the CDR3: TGTGCCAGCAAGACCAGAGTCGGACAGGGCTATAATTCACCCCTCCACTTT.

V usage is TRBV6-2 or TRBV6-3 and J usage is TRBJ2-5; TRBD2 matches at 11 bases. The germline CDR1 and CDR2 sequences are MNHEY and SVGEGT. The V and J ends lost 5 bases and 3 bases, in that order; junction bases with no gene match: 14. CDR3 length equals 18 residues. The CDR3, as DNA: TGTGCCAGCAGTAGGGGACTAGCGGCCGGGCCGCAGAAAGAGACCCAGTACTTC. It codes for CASSRGLAAGPQKETQYF.